The 3 T cell receptor beta chains given below trace back to one sample, sequenced in a study of T cell repertoires in cytomegalovirus infection. TCRdb processed the reads anew with MiXCR; each CDR3 protein has one entry. The sample has around 530,000 distinct CDR3 sequences; around 27% are singletons. The sequenced sample consisted of PBMCs. The receptors here all came from a human donor in good health (CMV status not recorded). Some clones in this sample may be carry-over from other donors' samples.

This clonotype was counted a few times. The chain is built from TRBV7-2 and TRBJ2-7; TRBD1 agrees at 9 bases. From germline, CDR1 is SGHTA and CDR2 FQGNSA. Germline trimming cut 5 bases from V and 3 bases from J; bases unmatched to any gene: 5. The CDR3 covers 14 residues. The CDR3 loop is CASSRGQGFYEQYV. DNA of the CDR3: TGTGCCAGCAGCCGGGGACAGGGATTCTACGAGCAGTACGTC.

The chain is built from TRBV12-3 or TRBV12-4 and TRBJ2-7, with 8 bases matching TRBD2. J was trimmed by 7 bases and V by 6 bases; bases with no gene match: 8. This CDR3 comprises 13 residues. The CDR3 DNA reads as TGTGCCAGCAGCCAGCGGGAGACGGGTGAGCAGTACTTC. The encoded protein is CASSQRETGEQYF.

This clonotype was found a few times. The chain employs TRBV12-3 or TRBV12-4 and TRBJ1-2; 7 bases align to TRBD1. J was trimmed by 2 bases and V by 6 bases; bases with no gene match: 3. The length of the CDR3 is 13 residues. The CDR3 bases are TGTGCCAGCAGAATACAGGGGAACTATGGCTACACCTTC. Its translation is CASRIQGNYGYTF.